This entry describes one T cell receptor (beta chain). Its antigen is unknown. Qualities for individual bases were not recorded, and no much larger clone is one base off. This sample stems from a study of shared clonotypes between healthy human individuals (dated by TCRdb to about 2020). About the study as a whole: A couple of women and a few men aged 18 to 49 years were included in the cohort. To estimate repertoire size and how much clonotypes are shared between individuals, the study performed deep sequencing of blood TCR repertoires from five healthy adults. Libraries were prepared and TCR repertoires were sequenced by different laboratories using diverse techniques, in order to increase sequencing depth and limit assay-specific biases. Each donor's leukapheresis produced roughly between about 0.8 and 10 billion PBMCs. For each donor, CD4 naive and CD4 memory were each run on three plates, CD8 naive on two plates, and CD8 memory on one plate.

Summary of the overall study and its limitations: Pairwise subsampling indicated that sequencing depth was expected to affect the degree of clonotype sharing among donors. Approximately 4.8% of naive CD4, 3.5% of naive CD8, roughly 2.4% of memory CD4, and about 0.4% of memory CD8 clonotypes were shared across a few donors. The small number of donors limited the genetic and exposure-history diversity represented. Clonotypes shared by all four sorted-subset donors showed higher generation probabilities than non-shared clonotypes. Rarefaction of sorted-subset datasets indicated incomplete sequencing despite the large sequencing depth. Only blood was sampled, and tissue TCR repertoires likely differ from those in blood. Naive subsets generally had larger estimated clonotype richness than memory subsets did.

The donors were healthy, HIV-negative adults who had no recently reported acute infections or vaccinations. Only Caucasian adults living in Nashville, Tennessee, USA were represented among the donors. CD4+ T cells were enriched by magnetic negative selection; naive cells were then positively selected on CD45RA, and the negative fraction formed the memory subset. Blood was obtained by leukapheresis, after which PBMCs were separated by Ficoll-Histopaque density gradient centrifugation and cryopreserved in liquid nitrogen vapor phase. Purity and quantity of every magnetically sorted T cell population were checked by analytical flow cytometry. Genomic DNA was isolated from every sorted fraction and measured by UV absorbance on a Nanodrop 2000c. TCR CDR3 regions were amplified from genomic DNA by multiplex PCR using the deep immunoSEQ assay. For each cell subset, the extracted genomic DNA was distributed evenly across all wells of several immunoSEQ 96-well plates, and each plate served as one replicate. For sorted subsets, approximately 200 ng of genomic DNA, equivalent to some 30,000 T cell genomes, went into each replicate PCR. Purified libraries were quantified with a Qubit 3.0 fluorometer, sized on a Bioanalyzer 2100, and re-quantified with the KAPA Library Quantification kit. Every immunoSEQ 96-well plate was sequenced on a dedicated single-read 150-cycle Illumina NextSeq 550 flow cell. Regarding the original processing steps: Because the immunoSEQ output included only junctional sequences and no quality scores, the filtering could not be the same as the filtering used for full-length reads. Sequences were annotated with PyIR, a Python wrapper for IgBLAST v1.9, and V/J genes and CDR3 were assigned using IMGT germline references. Reads with weak V/J assignments (E-value above 1e-6), missing CDR3, stop codons, out-of-frame junctions, or ambiguous translated residues were removed. V3J clonotypes were defined as sequences sharing an identical inferred V gene, J gene, and CDR3 amino acid sequence. To compute the percentage overlap between repertoires, the number of shared unique clonotypes was divided by the size of the smaller repertoire. Richness of each repertoire was evaluated using RTK rarefaction, the Chao1 estimator, and Recon v2.1 estimates of unobserved clonotypes. OLGA was used to compute generation probabilities for all TCRbeta clonotypes that the gDNA method yielded from a handful of donors. Held by TCRdb, this immuneACCESS table contains in-frame sequences only and omits some clones. Under half of the omission traces to an unresolved V gene where checked; the cause of the rest is unknown. The V and J calls and clone size are taken from that table; D and trimming were inferred from the DNA. The sample table shows 2 million to 2.5 million clones, and roughly 90% are seen once. The ten top clones hold 0.37% of the sample.

The germline V gene specifies MDHEN as CDR1 and SYDVKM as CDR2. CDR3 length: 13 amino acids, cysteine to phenylalanine. Here the CDR3 DNA is all that survives: 39 bases in frame from base 1. The junction shows trimming of 5 bases on V and 0 bases on J, plus 8 bases between the germline ends. This chain is built from TRBV28 and TRBJ2-7; the D gene is unclear. The clonotype comes from a man between 18 and 35 years old in good health. Some clones in this sample may be carry-over from other donors' samples. The sequenced sample was naive CD4+ T cells from PBMCs. The cell subset or site label here, explained by the study, means: CD45RA+ positively selected. The CDR3 reads as follows: CASSRTYSYEQYF. The sequenced DNA: TGTGCCAGCAGTCGGACGTACTCCTACGAGCAGTACTTC.